A single sample gave rise to the 23 T cell receptor beta chains below, sequenced in a study of blood T cell repertoires in COVID-19 (dated by TCRdb to about 2020). The library was produced with the immunoSEQ multiplex PCR assay. TCRdb carries this immuneACCESS record with in-frame sequences only. Its versions omit some clonotypes, under half of them owing to an unresolved V gene in the studies checked, with the rest unexplained. The sample data list fewer than 400,000 clones, and about 90% of these were observed just once. The ten largest clones capture around 1.9% of the sample. The sequenced sample consisted of peripheral blood. These receptors were collected from a woman aged 25-40 years with COVID-19, enrolled during active disease.

The rearrangement uses TRBV7-8 and TRBJ1-1; D gene unclear. Trimming cost V 5 bases and J 8 bases, with 9 bases left between them. CDR3 length: 11 residues. From germline, CDR1 is SGHVS and CDR2 FQNEAQ. CDR3 in amino acids: CASSRREEAFF. The CDR3 DNA is TGTGCCAGCAGCCGGAGGGAAGAAGCTTTCTTT.

The V and J genes are TRBV6-5 and TRBJ1-1, with 7 bases that match TRBD1. Germline CDR1 reads MNHEY; CDR2 reads SVGAGI. The CDR3 contains 14 residues. The V segment lost 7 bases and the J segment 2 bases; nucleotides outside the gene matches: 7. In DNA form, the CDR3 reads TGTGCCAGCACAAGGGACAGTAGAAACACTGAAGCTTTCTTT. It translates to CASTRDSRNTEAFF.

As regards this clone: Other DNA sequences in this sample translate to the same CDR3. The genes are TRBV19 and TRBJ1-1; D is unresolved. CDR3 length: 13 residues. V was clipped by 1 base and J by 5 bases, with 8 bases between them. The germline CDR1 and CDR2 sequences are LNHDA and SQIVND (reference sequence). CDR3 loop: CASSIGGGTEAFF. DNA for the CDR3: TGTGCCAGTAGTATAGGTGGAGGGACTGAAGCTTTCTTT.

The chain has TRBV13 and TRBJ2-7; a weak D match, TRBD1 (6 bases). V was pared by 3 bases and J by 0 bases, with 6 bases between. Per the germline V gene, CDR1 is PRHDT and CDR2 is FYEKMQ (reference sequence). The CDR3 extends over 13 amino acids. The CDR3 region is CASSLDSSYEQYF. The CDR3 region has the DNA TGTGCCAGCAGCTTGGACAGCTCCTACGAGCAGTACTTC.

V is TRBV7-2 and J is TRBJ1-1; maybe TRBD1 (6 bases). From germline, CDR1 is SGHTA and CDR2 FQGNSA. This CDR3 is built from 14 residues. Trimming left V 5 bases short and J 4 bases short, with 14 bases between. The CDR3 coding sequence is TGTGCCAGCAGCGCCAACAGGGAGGGCACTGAAGCTTTCTTT. This encodes CASSANREGTEAFF. The full variable domain, its missing parts supplied by reference TRBV7-2 and TRBJ1-1, is GAGVSQSPSNKVTEKGKDVELRCDPISGHTALYWYRQSLGQGLEFLIYFQGNSAPDKSGLPSDRFSAERTGGSVSTLTIQRTQQEDSAVYLCASSANREGTEAFFGQGTRLTVV.

With regard to this clone: The junction shows a germline mismatch at one end, possibly a read error. The V and J genes are TRBV5-1 and TRBJ1-4; D uncertain. The germline gives CDR1 SGHRS, CDR2 YFSETQ. This CDR3 is built from 15 residues. CDR3: CANSLGLSINEKLFF. CDR3 bases: TGCGCCAACAGCTTGGGTTTAAGCATTAATGAAAAACTGTTTTTT.

The chain recombines TRBV4-2 with TRBJ2-2; D gene uncertain. CDR1 LGHNA and CDR2 YNFKEQ come from the germline V gene. The CDR3 covers 12 residues. The germline V and J ends were trimmed by 1 base and 7 bases, with 4 bases remaining between them. The CDR3 loop reads CASSQGSGELFF. CDR3 DNA: TGTGCCAGCAGCCAAGGGAGCGGGGAGCTGTTTTTT.

The CDR3 region is CASRRGTGRTYGYTF. Written as DNA, the CDR3 is TGTGCCAGCAGACGAGGGACAGGGCGTACCTATGGCTACACCTTC. The gene calls are TRBV2 and TRBJ1-2; 9 bases map to TRBD1. The V gene end was trimmed by 6 bases and the J gene end by 4 bases; junction bases not matched to a gene: 9. CDR1 SNHLY and CDR2 FYNNEI come from the germline V gene. This CDR3 has 15 amino acids.

This clone was counted a few times. The rearrangement links TRBV30 to TRBJ1-1; D remains unclear. V was trimmed by 1 base and J by 6 bases, leaving 21 bases between them. The CDR3 loop spans 16 amino acids. The germline V gene has CDR1 GTSNPN and CDR2 SVGIG (reference sequence). CDR3 sequence (DNA): TGTGCCTGGAGTGCCACCCTCGGTTGGGAGGAGGCTGAAGCTTTCTTT. As protein: CAWSATLGWEEAEAFF.

The rearrangement links TRBV28 to TRBJ1-1; D possibly corresponds to TRBD1 (5 bases). Germline V lookup: CDR1 MDHEN, CDR2 SYDVKM. Trimming pared 5 bases from V and 1 base from J, leaving 17 bases between. This CDR3 is built from 16 residues. The CDR3 coding sequence is TGTGCCAGCAGTCCACCCCCGGGCAGGGCGAACACTGAAGCTTTCTTT. Its translation is CASSPPPGRANTEAFF.

This sequence joins TRBV28 and TRBJ2-7; D call uncertain. The CDR3 runs to 14 residues. Germline CDR1 and CDR2: MDHEN and SYDVKM. The ends were cut back, 1 base at V and 5 bases at J, with 12 bases in the middle. CDR3: CASSLLGNGDEQYV. CDR3 in DNA: TGTGCCAGCAGTTTATTGGGTAATGGAGACGAGCAGTACGTC.

The chain carries TRBV24-1 and TRBJ2-1; 7 bases are shared with TRBD2. The CDR3 runs 16 residues. V was pared by 3 bases and J by 6 bases, with 10 bases of the junction left unmatched. Germline V gene lookup returns CDR1 KGHDR and CDR2 SFDVKD. This chain's CDR3 is CATSDKGLVPANEQFF. CDR3 DNA sequence: TGTGCCACCAGTGATAAAGGACTAGTCCCCGCCAATGAGCAGTTCTTC.

The chain carries TRBV6-5 and TRBJ1-2; possible D gene TRBD1, 5 bases. CDR3 length: 13 amino acids. Germline assignment: CDR1 MNHEY and CDR2 SVGAGI. V lost 8 bases to trimming and J lost 8 bases, with 18 bases between them. The CDR3 loop reads CASWTPGPRGYTF. In DNA, the CDR3 is TGTGCCAGCTGGACACCCGGCCCAAGGGGCTACACCTTC.

The rearrangement links TRBV9 to TRBJ1-4; TRBD1 is a possible D gene (5 bases). Germline CDR1 and CDR2: SGDLS and YYNGEE. Between the trimmed V and J ends, which lost 7 bases and 5 bases, there was a span of 12 bases. This CDR3 contains 13 residues. The CDR3 region is CASSAGLNEKLFF. The CDR3 bases are TGTGCCAGCTCCGCGGGACTCAATGAAAAACTGTTTTTT.

The chain has TRBV27 and TRBJ1-5; 8 bases are a match to TRBD1. V trimming: 3 bases; J trimming: 2 bases; junction bases outside the gene matches: 3. Germline V gives CDR1 MNHEY, CDR2 SMNVEV (reference sequence). This CDR3 region has 15 residues. The CDR3 sequence is CASSFSGQGNQPQHF. The CDR3 DNA is TGTGCCAGCAGTTTCTCGGGACAGGGCAATCAGCCCCAGCATTTT.

The chain carries TRBV5-1 and TRBJ2-2; TRBD2 matches 7 bases. CDR1 and CDR2 from the germline V gene are SGHRS and YFSETQ. The CDR3 length is 15 residues. After removal of 3 bases from V and 4 bases from J, the junction contained 6 bases not matched to a gene. The CDR3 region has the DNA TGCGCCAGCAGCTCTCTCACGGGGGGCACCGGGGAGCTGTTTTTT. Amino acid sequence: CASSSLTGGTGELFF.

This clone was seen only once. The V call is TRBV21-1, the J call TRBJ2-2; the table's D call, TRBD2, has no DNA check behind it. TRBV21-1 is classified as a pseudogene. This CDR3 has 17 amino acids. Written as DNA, the CDR3 is TGTGCCAGCAGCAACCCTATAGCGGGGGGGCGAACCGGGGAGCTGTTTTTT. It specifies CASSNPIAGGRTGELFF.

The CDR3 DNA follows: TGTGCCAGCAGCTTTACCTCCCAGGACAGGGTAGGTTTCAGTGAGCAGTTCTTC. Translated: CASSFTSQDRVGFSEQFF. The chain recombines TRBV9 with TRBJ2-1, with TRBD1 identical over 8 bases. CDR1 is SGDLS and CDR2 is YYNGEE in the germline V gene. J gave up 9 bases and V 4 bases, and 21 bases lay outside the gene matches. This CDR3 contains 18 residues.

The rearrangement links TRBV5-6 to TRBJ2-3; TRBD1 aligns across 7 bases. The V and J ends lost 5 bases and 10 bases, in that order; junction bases with no gene match: 7. The CDR3 spans 12 residues. Per the germline V gene, CDR1 is SGHDT and CDR2 is YYEEEE. The CDR3: CASSTRQGAQYF. The CDR3 coding sequence is TGTGCCAGCAGTACCAGACAGGGCGCGCAGTATTTT.

The CDR3: CASSTGQGRVQPQHF. The CDR3, as DNA: TGTGCCAGCAGCACGGGACAGGGGAGGGTTCAGCCCCAGCATTTT. The rearrangement joins TRBV7-2 to TRBJ1-5; TRBD1 matches 10 bases. V lost 5 bases to trimming and J lost 6 bases; unmatched junction nucleotides: 7. CDR3 length: 15 amino acids. Germline V gene sequence: CDR1 SGHTA, CDR2 FQGNSA.

V usage is TRBV2 and J usage is TRBJ2-7, with D unclear. Trimming took off 5 bases at V and 0 bases at J, with 5 bases between the two ends. The CDR3 sequence is 12 residues long. CDR1 and CDR2 from the germline V gene are SNHLY and FYNNEI. CDR3 coding DNA: TGTGCCAGCAGTCTGAGCTCCTACGAGCAGTACGTC. Translated: CASSLSSYEQYV.

The gene calls are TRBV7-8 and TRBJ2-3, with 7 bases matching TRBD2. V dropped 5 bases and J dropped 5; count of bases not matched to a gene: 10. Germline V gene data show CDR1 as SGHVS and CDR2 as FQNEAQ. CDR3 length: 15 residues. The CDR3 here is CASSRFSGVRDTQYF. CDR3 DNA: TGTGCCAGCAGCCGATTCAGCGGGGTAAGAGATACGCAGTATTTT.

V gene TRBV27 combines with J gene TRBJ2-1; 8 nucleotides align to TRBD2. The CDR3 loop spans 15 amino acids. Germline-derived CDR1 and CDR2 are MNHEY and SMNVEV (reference sequence). V trimming: 6 bases; J trimming: 0 bases; junction bases outside the gene matches: 4. The CDR3: CASRHGLASYNEQFF. In DNA form, the CDR3 reads TGTGCCAGCAGACATGGACTAGCCTCCTACAATGAGCAGTTCTTC.